This TCR beta chain was identified in a study of blood T cell repertoires in COVID-19. Study-wide context: Two negative PCRs, clearance, or symptom resolution were required of recovered Cohort 3 donors. COVID-19 samples collected from the United States, Italy and Spain covered acute and convalescent phases. The cDNA or gDNA used as material had been derived from T cells, B-cell-depleted T cells, or PBMCs.

This CDR3 is built from 16 residues. V was cut by 0 bases and J by 0 bases, with 10 bases left in between. The germline gives CDR1 SGHTA, CDR2 FQGNSA. Original handling: How many nucleated cells were present was estimated from reference gene primer amplification. Only in-frame clones appear in the TCRdb table, and some are missing; sequencing was by immunoSEQ multiplex PCR. V, J and clone size were drawn from that table, and D and trimming were deduced from the DNA. The repertoire has around 190,000 clones, 86% of them found once; the top ten carry 20% to 25%. The sequence came from a woman between 35 and 50 years old in a cohort exposed to, infected with or recovered from COVID-19 (not recorded which). The sequencing input was PBMCs or T cells enriched from blood (not recorded which). The chain links TRBV7-2 to TRBJ2-3; D not resolved. The CDR3 DNA reads as TGTGCCAGCAGCTTAGCTCGTACACCCAGCACAGATACGCAGTATTTT. Its protein is CASSLARTPSTDTQYF.